This T cell receptor beta chain was sequenced during a study of OX40 agonist ivuxolimab in advanced cancers. Study background: Partial responses, seen in three patients, involved one hepatocellular carcinoma and two cutaneous melanomas.

This table comes from immunoSEQ multiplex PCR, and its TCRdb copy is limited to in-frame clones, with some not included. Among some 70,000 clones listed, 80% to 85% were seen once. This sample comprised CD4+ or CD8+ T cells sorted from blood, obtained in a trial of the OX40 agonist ivuxolimab. The TCR was taken from an adult with an advanced solid tumor such as melanoma, head and neck, liver or kidney cancer.

CDR3 in amino acids: CASGRDRGAYEQYF. In nucleotides, the CDR3 is TGTGCCAGCGGCCGGGACAGGGGGGCCTACGAGCAGTACTTC. The rearrangement uses TRBV2 and TRBJ2-7; 11 nucleotides line up with TRBD1. This CDR3 spans 14 amino acids. V shed 8 bases, J shed 2 bases, and the junction held 5 bases outside the gene matches. The V gene's germline CDR1 is SNHLY and CDR2 FYNNEI. Together with reference TRBV2 and TRBJ2-7, the CDR3 gives the full variable domain: EPEVTQTPSHQVTQMGQEVILRCVPISNHLYFYWYRQILGQKVEFLVSFYNNEISEKSEIFDDQFSVERPDGSNFTLKIRSTKLEDSAMYFCASGRDRGAYEQYFGPGTRLTVT.